Listed here are 13 T cell receptor beta chains from one sample, sequenced in a study of T cell responses to AZD1222 COVID-19 vaccine. Sequencing used immunoSEQ multiplex PCR; TCRdb keeps in-frame clones, though not all of them. This sample yields 50,000 to 70,000 clones, of which more than 80% are seen a single time; roughly 19% belongs to the top ten. Sequenced here: peripheral blood, sampled on day 0 of MenACWY control vaccination. These receptors all come from an adult in good health.

The rearrangement joins TRBV19 to TRBJ2-7; TRBD1 matches at 8 bases. This CDR3 spans 13 amino acids. V trimming: 5 bases; J trimming: 5 bases; junction bases outside the gene matches: 5. The germline V gene has CDR1 LNHDA and CDR2 SQIVND (reference sequence). The CDR3 protein is CASSRQGANEQYF. In nucleotides, the CDR3 is TGTGCCAGTAGTCGGCAGGGGGCGAACGAGCAGTACTTC.

This clone was found once. V and J are TRBV4-2 and TRBJ2-4; maybe TRBD1 (5 bases). Germline V gene data show CDR1 as LGHNA and CDR2 as YNFKEQ. CDR3 length equals 13 residues. Trimming took 5 bases from V and 3 from J, leaving 8 bases between them. The CDR3 DNA reads TGTGCCAGCAGCAAAGGGGACAAAAACATTCAGTACTTC. It is translated as CASSKGDKNIQYF.

A few counts support this clone. The chain is built from TRBV7-9 and TRBJ2-3, with D maybe TRBD2 (6 bases). The CDR3 extends over 15 amino acids. Looked up from germline, CDR1 is SEHNR and CDR2 is FQNEAQ (reference sequence). V dropped 7 bases and J dropped 2 bases, with 16 bases sitting between them. The CDR3 spells CASNPELANTDTQYF. As DNA, the CDR3 is TGTGCCAGCAACCCGGAGCTAGCGAACACAGATACGCAGTATTTT.

This chain joins TRBV28 and TRBJ2-7, with D perhaps matching TRBD1 or TRBD2 (5 bases each). V was trimmed by 3 bases and J by 4 bases, leaving 19 bases between them. Germline V gene lookup returns CDR1 MDHEN and CDR2 SYDVKM. This CDR3 comprises 16 residues. CDR3 residues: CASSLHRILPGYEQYF. CDR3 nucleotide sequence: TGTGCCAGCAGTTTGCACAGGATCCTCCCGGGATACGAGCAGTACTTC.

In this sample, this clone turned up a few times. The V call is TRBV5-4, the J call TRBJ2-7; 11 nucleotides align to TRBD1. This CDR3 comprises 15 residues. Trimming at V came to 4 bases and at J to 1 base, leaving 4 bases not matched to a gene. In germline, CDR1 is SGHNT, CDR2 YYREEE (reference sequence). The CDR3 protein is CASSLGQGASYEQYF. DNA for the CDR3: TGTGCCAGCAGCCTAGGACAGGGGGCTTCCTACGAGCAGTACTTC. The variable domain in full, with the rest retrieved from reference TRBV5-4 and TRBJ2-7, is ETGVTQSPTHLIKTRGQQVTLRCSSQSGHNTVSWYQQALGQGPQFIFQYYREEENGRGNFPPRFSGLQFPNYSSELNVNALELDDSALYLCASSLGQGASYEQYFGPGTRLTVT.

The gene calls are TRBV27 and TRBJ2-6, with no clear D. Germline V gives CDR1 MNHEY, CDR2 SMNVEV (reference sequence). V was pared by 5 bases and J by 2 bases, with 10 bases between. The CDR3 has 15 amino acids. For the CDR3, the DNA is TGTGCCAGCAGTATAAGGACGGCTGGGGCCAACGTCCTGACTTTC. It specifies CASSIRTAGANVLTF.

The chain recombines TRBV4-2 with TRBJ2-1, with TRBD2 identical over 9 bases. Unmatched junction bases numbered 8, after V lost 1 base and J lost 10 bases. From germline, CDR1 is LGHNA and CDR2 YNFKEQ. The CDR3 is 15 amino acids. The CDR3 spells CASSQVTSGRREQFF. In DNA, the CDR3 is TGTGCCAGCAGCCAAGTAACTAGCGGGCGGCGGGAGCAGTTCTTC.

J is TRBJ2-3 and V is TRBV4-2, with 10 bases lining up with TRBD2. The trim removed 2 bases at V and 0 bases at J, leaving 2 bases unmatched. There are 16 residues in the CDR3. Germline V CDR1 and CDR2: LGHNA, YNFKEQ. The CDR3 is CASSQYSGGSTDTQYF. CDR3 coding DNA: TGTGCCAGCAGCCAATATAGCGGGGGGAGCACAGATACGCAGTATTTT.

The chain uses TRBV5-1 and TRBJ2-5; TRBD1 or TRBD2 may be the D gene (6 bases each). Trimming took 4 bases from V and 4 from J, leaving 11 bases between them. There are 13 residues in the CDR3. CDR1 is SGHRS and CDR2 is YFSETQ in the germline V gene. CDR3 protein: CASSLGGRETQYF. The CDR3 DNA follows: TGCGCCAGCAGCCTCGGGGGCCGAGAGACCCAGTACTTC.

The rearrangement uses TRBV15 and TRBJ2-3, with a tentative D call TRBD2 (7 bases). The CDR3 length is 14 residues. Looked up from germline, CDR1 is LNHNV and CDR2 is YYDKDF (reference sequence). The V end was cut by 5 bases, the J end by 6 bases, with 15 bases between. CDR3: CATSARRGGDTQYF. As DNA, the CDR3 is TGTGCCACCAGCGCCCGAAGGGGGGGGGATACGCAGTATTTT.

V and J are TRBV10-3 and TRBJ2-3; TRBD2 matches at 7 bases. Per the germline V gene, CDR1 is ENHRY and CDR2 is SYGVKD. CDR3 length: 14 amino acids. After removal of 9 bases from V and 3 bases from J, the junction contained 9 bases not matched to a gene. CDR3 bases: TGTGCCATTCGGGGAGGGACTACTACAGATACGCAGTATTTT. Translated: CAIRGGTTTDTQYF.

This clone was recorded only once. This chain uses TRBV12-3 or TRBV12-4 with TRBJ2-1; D is ambiguous. This CDR3 is built from 13 residues. Trimming removed 7 bases from V and 0 bases from J, with 7 bases in between. The CDR3 sequence: CASTRSSYNEQFF. DNA for the CDR3: TGTGCCAGCACCCGGAGCTCCTACAATGAGCAGTTCTTC.

This chain connects TRBV19 to TRBJ2-3, with D tentatively TRBD1 (6 bases). Germline V CDR1 and CDR2: LNHDA, SQIVND (reference sequence). There are 16 residues in the CDR3. V dropped 4 bases and J dropped 5 bases, with 19 bases sitting between them. CDR3 DNA: TGTGCCAGTAGTACCCGCGTACCCACAGGGATAGATACGCAGTATTTT. It encodes CASSTRVPTGIDTQYF.